The rows below give T cell receptor beta chains drawn from one sample of a study of T cells in Graves' hyperthyroidism and ophthalmopathy. TCRdb analysed the multiplex PCR reads with MiXCR anew, one entry per CDR3 protein. The sample has a few hundred thousand distinct CDR3 sequences, under 20% seen once. The sample comprised blood. These receptors all come from a man younger than 35 with Graves' ophthalmopathy. The CDR3 runs from the conserved cysteine through the conserved F or W. The order of the fields is V gene, clone size, J gene, D gene, CDR3 DNA, CDR3 protein. D genes are given only for firm matches. Clone size is not always given. Where it is, it says once, few, many or a class for expanded clones.

>TRBV7-9|many|TRBJ2-5|NA
TGTGCCATTCCCCTGGGGCTAGGGCCGGAGACCCAGTACTTC
CAIPLGLGPETQYF
>TRBV19|NA|TRBJ2-7|NA
TGTGCCAGTAGTATGGGTAACTACGAGCAGTACTTC
CASSMGNYEQYF
>TRBV28|many|TRBJ1-5|NA
TGTGCCAGCATCCCCCACCAAGGGAGCAATCAGCCCCAGCATTTT
CASIPHQGSNQPQHF
>TRBV19|NA|TRBJ2-7|NA
TGTGCCAGTAGTCCGAAGTATGGCGAACAGTACTTC
CASSPKYGEQYF
>TRBV3-1|many|TRBJ1-1|NA
TGTGCCAGCAGCCTTGCGGACAGGAACACTGAAGCTTTCTTT
CASSLADRNTEAFF
>TRBV9|few|TRBJ2-7|TRBD2
TGTGCCAGCAGCGTGGGTCTAGCGGGGGGGACCTACGAGCAGTACTTC
CASSVGLAGGTYEQYF
>TRBV3-1|NA|TRBJ2-1|NA
TGTGCCAGCAGCCTCTTTTTAGGACAGATATACAATGAGCAGTTCTTC
CASSLFLGQIYNEQFF
>TRBV29-1|NA|TRBJ2-3|NA
TGCAGCGCCAAGTCCCTGGTGGGCACAGATACGCAGTATTTT
CSAKSLVGTDTQYF
>TRBV13|many|TRBJ1-2|NA
TGTGCCAGCAGCTTCAGGGAGGAGTATGGCTACACCTTC
CASSFREEYGYTF
>TRBV7-8|many|TRBJ1-1|NA
TGTGCCACCCGTCCTGGACGTTGGGTTTTGAACACTGAAGCTTTCTTT
CATRPGRWVLNTEAFF
>TRBV7-9|NA|TRBJ1-4|NA
TGTGCCAGCAGCTTAGTCTCCGGAACGGATGAAAAACTGTTTTTT
CASSLVSGTDEKLFF
>TRBV27|many|TRBJ2-1|TRBD1
TGTGCCAGCAGTCCCCCCCCGACAGGGATTTCCTACAATGAGCAGTTCTTC
CASSPPPTGISYNEQFF
>TRBV7-3|few|TRBJ1-6|NA
TGTGCCAGCAGCTTAAACGGAGTGATCGATTCACCCCTCCACTTT
CASSLNGVIDSPLHF
>TRBV7-2|NA|TRBJ1-3|NA
TGTGCCAGCAGCTTAGGGCGGGGCTCTGGAAACACCATATATTTT
CASSLGRGSGNTIYF
>TRBV5-5|many|TRBJ1-1|NA
TGTGCCAGCAGCTACCCCCGTACAGGAAACACTGAAGCTTTCTTT
CASSYPRTGNTEAFF
>TRBV24-1|many|TRBJ2-3|TRBD1
TGTGCCACCAGCGACCCGGGGGACAGGCTCACAGATACGCAGTATTTT
CATSDPGDRLTDTQYF
>TRBV30|once|TRBJ1-1|NA
TGTGCCTGGAGTAGGGAAGGGCGTGAAGCTTTCTTT
CAWSREGREAFF
>TRBV5-6|few|TRBJ1-2|NA
TGTGCCAGCAGCTTGACGACGACAGTCGACTATGGCTACACCTTC
CASSLTTTVDYGYTF
>TRBV7-2|many|TRBJ2-7|TRBD2
TGTGCCAGCAGCTTACAGCTTAGCGGGGGCGACTTTTCCTACGAGCAGTACTTC
CASSLQLSGGDFSYEQYF
>TRBV20-1|NA|TRBJ2-5|TRBD2
TGCAGTGCTTGCCTAGCGGGGCAAGAGACCCAGTACTTC
CSACLAGQETQYF
>TRBV18|few|TRBJ2-7|TRBD1
TGTGCCAGCTCACCACCAGGGGCAGGGGGCTTCTCTGAGCAGTACTTC
CASSPPGAGGFSEQYF
>TRBV7-9|NA|TRBJ2-3|TRBD2
TGTGCCAGCAGCCCTAGCGGGGCGAGCACAGATACGCAGTATTTT
CASSPSGASTDTQYF
>TRBV7-6|many|TRBJ1-1|NA
TGTGCCAGCAGCTGGGGGGAGGGAAACACTGAAGCTTTCTTT
CASSWGEGNTEAFF
>TRBV6-1|many|TRBJ2-1|NA
TGTGCCAGCAGTGTCGGATTGGTTTCCTACAATGAGCAGTTCTTC
CASSVGLVSYNEQFF
>TRBV7-8|many|TRBJ2-7|NA
TGTGCCAGCAGCCTTCCCCCGTGGCAGACCTCCTACGAGCAGTACTTC
CASSLPPWQTSYEQYF
>TRBV27|NA|TRBJ1-4|NA
TGTGCCAGCAGTACCCTTCGGCAGGGGTATGAAAAACTGTTTTTT
CASSTLRQGYEKLFF
>TRBV3-1|many|TRBJ2-3|NA
TGTGCCAGCAGCCAAGGGGGGCAAAGGCAGTATTTT
CASSQGGQRQYF
>TRBV12-3/TRBV12-4|many|TRBJ2-3|NA
TGTGCCAGCAGGCAGGTCTCAGATACGCAGTATTTT
CASRQVSDTQYF
>TRBV7-8|NA|TRBJ1-1|NA
TGTGCCAGCAGCTTGGGCCGCGTCCTTTTGAACACTGAAGCTTTCTTT
CASSLGRVLLNTEAFF
>TRBV12-3/TRBV12-4|many|TRBJ1-2|NA
TGTGCCAGCCTCCGGGGCGGGTCGGATAACTATGGCTACACCTTC
CASLRGGSDNYGYTF
>TRBV18|few|TRBJ1-1|NA
TGTGCCAGCCCAACCAATGGGGGAGACGACACTGAAGCTTTCTTT
CASPTNGGDDTEAFF
>TRBV19|once|TRBJ2-2|TRBD1
TGTGCCAGTAGTAGCGCTTCCCCGGGACAGATCAACACCGGGGAGCTGTTTTTT
CASSSASPGQINTGELFF
>TRBV7-8|many|TRBJ2-1|NA
TGTGCCAGCAGCTTAGTTGATGAGCAGTTCTTC
CASSLVDEQFF
>TRBV7-9|NA|TRBJ2-1|TRBD2
TGTGCCAGCAGAAGACTAGCGGGGGCCTACAATGAGCAGTTCTTC
CASRRLAGAYNEQFF
>TRBV6-1|many|TRBJ1-1|NA
TGTGCCAGCAGTTCTCCAGGGAGAGGGGCCACTGAAGCTTTCTTT
CASSSPGRGATEAFF
>TRBV18|many|TRBJ1-1|TRBD1
TGTGCCAGCTCAGCGAACAGGGGGATGAACACTGAAGCTTTCTTT
CASSANRGMNTEAFF
>TRBV4-1|many|TRBJ1-2|TRBD1
TGCGCCAGCAGCCGGAACAGGGGGGACTATGGCTACACCTTC
CASSRNRGDYGYTF
>TRBV28|few|TRBJ2-7|NA
TGTGCCAGCAGTTTTTATAACGAGCAGTACTTC
CASSFYNEQYF
>TRBV20-1|NA|TRBJ2-7|NA
TGCAGTGCTGGGCGGGACTTCTACGAGCAGTACTTC
CSAGRDFYEQYF
>TRBV29-1|NA|TRBJ2-7|NA
TGCAGCGTTGTAGGGGACACCTACGAGCAGTACTTC
CSVVGDTYEQYF
>TRBV7-9|many|TRBJ2-7|TRBD1
TGTGCCAGCAGCTTCAAAGGACAGGGGATCCCCTACGAGCAGTACTTC
CASSFKGQGIPYEQYF
>TRBV11-2|many|TRBJ1-2|NA
TGTGCCAGCAGCTCGATTTTGTTGGGGGGGGTGGGCTATGGCTACACCTTC
CASSSILLGGVGYGYTF
>TRBV4-1|few|TRBJ1-3|NA
TGCGCCAGCAGCCAAGATAGTCAAAATGGAAACACCATATATTTT
CASSQDSQNGNTIYF
>TRBV7-3|few|TRBJ2-3|NA
TGTGCCAGCAGCTCCGACACTAATACGCAGTATTTT
CASSSDTNTQYF
>TRBV19|NA|TRBJ2-1|NA
TGTGCCAGTAGTCAAAGCGGGTCCGGGGGTGAGCAGTTCTTC
CASSQSGSGGEQFF
>TRBV11-2|many|TRBJ1-2|NA
TGTGCCAGCAGCTTAGGGCATCTGGGCGGCTACACCTTC
CASSLGHLGGYTF
>TRBV6-1|many|TRBJ2-3|TRBD2
TGTGCCAGCAGTTCCCCGGGGACTAGCGGGGGGTCTAGCACAGATACGCAGTATTTT
CASSSPGTSGGSSTDTQYF
>TRBV28|many|TRBJ1-5|NA
TGTGCCAGCAGTTTGATCAGGGTTTCTGGTCAGCCCCAGCATTTT
CASSLIRVSGQPQHF
>TRBV2|NA|TRBJ1-1|NA
TGTGCCAGCAGTGAATCGGGGGCTGAAGCTTTCTTT
CASSESGAEAFF
>TRBV19|NA|TRBJ2-7|TRBD1
TGTGCCAGTAGTTTCCGACAGGGGAACTACGAGCAGTACTTC
CASSFRQGNYEQYF
>TRBV5-6|NA|TRBJ1-1|NA
TGTGCCAGCAGCTCCCTGACAACCGACAGCCTAGAAGCTTTCTTT
CASSSLTTDSLEAFF
>TRBV2|many|TRBJ1-5|NA
TGTGCCAGCAGTGAAGGGCAGGGAGGTCAGCCCCAGCATTTT
CASSEGQGGQPQHF
>TRBV19|few|TRBJ1-5|TRBD1
TGTGCCAGTAGTCAGTCCACCGACAGGGGACACGACTTTGATCAGCCCCAGCATTTT
CASSQSTDRGHDFDQPQHF
>TRBV2|many|TRBJ1-1|NA
TGTGCCAGCAGTGCCCGACAGGAGCGAGCTTTCTTT
CASSARQERAFF
>TRBV2|many|TRBJ2-2|TRBD2
TGTGCCAGCGAAGCGGGGGCCACGAACACCGGGGAGCTGTTTTTT
CASEAGATNTGELFF